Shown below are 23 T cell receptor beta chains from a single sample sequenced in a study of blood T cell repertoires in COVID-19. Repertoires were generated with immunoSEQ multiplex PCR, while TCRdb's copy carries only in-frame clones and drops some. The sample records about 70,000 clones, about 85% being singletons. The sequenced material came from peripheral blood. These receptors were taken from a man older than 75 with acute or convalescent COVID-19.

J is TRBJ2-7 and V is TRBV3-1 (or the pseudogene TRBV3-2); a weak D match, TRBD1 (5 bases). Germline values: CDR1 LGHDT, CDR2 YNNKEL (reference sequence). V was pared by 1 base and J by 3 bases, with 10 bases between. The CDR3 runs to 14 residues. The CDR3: CASSQVETVYEQYF. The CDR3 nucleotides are TGTGCCAGCAGCCAAGTAGAGACAGTCTACGAGCAGTACTTC.

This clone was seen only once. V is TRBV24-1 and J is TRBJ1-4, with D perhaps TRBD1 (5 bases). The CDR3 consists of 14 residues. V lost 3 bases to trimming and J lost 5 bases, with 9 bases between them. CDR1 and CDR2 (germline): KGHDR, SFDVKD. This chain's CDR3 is CATSDQGKNEKLFF. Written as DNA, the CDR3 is TGTGCCACCAGTGATCAGGGAAAGAATGAAAAACTGTTTTTT.

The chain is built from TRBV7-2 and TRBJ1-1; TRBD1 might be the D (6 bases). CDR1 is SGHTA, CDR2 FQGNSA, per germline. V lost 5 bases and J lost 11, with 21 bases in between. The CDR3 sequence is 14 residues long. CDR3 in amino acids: CASSAEGTRGQAFF. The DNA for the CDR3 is TGTGCCAGCAGCGCTGAAGGGACAAGAGGTCAGGCTTTCTTT.

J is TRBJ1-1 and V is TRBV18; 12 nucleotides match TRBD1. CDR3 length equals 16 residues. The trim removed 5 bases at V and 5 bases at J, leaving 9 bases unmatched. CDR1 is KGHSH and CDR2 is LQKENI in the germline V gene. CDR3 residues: CASSAGTGGLRTEAFF. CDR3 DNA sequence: TGTGCCAGCTCAGCCGGGACAGGGGGCTTACGGACTGAAGCTTTCTTT.

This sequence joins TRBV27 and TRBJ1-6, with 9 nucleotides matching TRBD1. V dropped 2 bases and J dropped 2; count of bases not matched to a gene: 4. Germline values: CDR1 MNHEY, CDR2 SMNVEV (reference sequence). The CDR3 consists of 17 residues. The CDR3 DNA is TGTGCCAGCAGTTTAGGGACAGGGTGGACCTATAATTCACCCCTCCACTTT. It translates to CASSLGTGWTYNSPLHF.

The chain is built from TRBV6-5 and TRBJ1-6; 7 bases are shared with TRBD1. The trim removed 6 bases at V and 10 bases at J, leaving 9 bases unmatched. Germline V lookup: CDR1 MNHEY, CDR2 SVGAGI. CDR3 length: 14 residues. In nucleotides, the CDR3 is TGTGCCAGCAGGACTACAGGGGTAACATCACCCCTCCACTTT. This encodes CASRTTGVTSPLHF.

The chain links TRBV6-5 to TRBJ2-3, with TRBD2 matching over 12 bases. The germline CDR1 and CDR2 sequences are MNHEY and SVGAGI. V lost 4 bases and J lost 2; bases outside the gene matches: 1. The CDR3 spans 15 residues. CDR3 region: CASSWTSGITDTQYF. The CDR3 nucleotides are TGTGCCAGCAGTTGGACTAGCGGGATCACAGATACGCAGTATTTT.

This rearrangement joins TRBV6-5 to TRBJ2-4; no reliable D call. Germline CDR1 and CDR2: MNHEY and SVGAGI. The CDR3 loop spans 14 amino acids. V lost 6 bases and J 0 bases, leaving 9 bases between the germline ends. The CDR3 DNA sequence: TGTGCCAGCAGGCCCCCACTAGCCAAAAACATTCAGTACTTC. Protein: CASRPPLAKNIQYF.

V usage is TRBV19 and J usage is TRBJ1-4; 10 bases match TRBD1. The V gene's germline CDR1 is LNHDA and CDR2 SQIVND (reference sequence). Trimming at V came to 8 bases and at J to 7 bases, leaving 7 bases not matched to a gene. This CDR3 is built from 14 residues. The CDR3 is CASHAGTGVEKLFF. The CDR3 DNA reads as TGTGCCAGTCATGCCGGGACAGGGGTTGAAAAACTGTTTTTT.

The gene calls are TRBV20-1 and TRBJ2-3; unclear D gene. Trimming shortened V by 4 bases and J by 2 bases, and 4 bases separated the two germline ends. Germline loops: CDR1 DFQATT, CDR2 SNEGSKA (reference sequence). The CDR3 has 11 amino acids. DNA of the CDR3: TGCAGTGCTAAGCTCACAGATACGCAGTATTTT. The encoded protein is CSAKLTDTQYF.

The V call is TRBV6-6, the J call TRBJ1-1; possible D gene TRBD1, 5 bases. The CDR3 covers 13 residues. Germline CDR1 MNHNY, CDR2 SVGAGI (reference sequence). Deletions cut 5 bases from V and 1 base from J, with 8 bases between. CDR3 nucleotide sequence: TGTGCCAGCAGTCCCACAGGGAACACTGAAGCTTTCTTT. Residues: CASSPTGNTEAFF.

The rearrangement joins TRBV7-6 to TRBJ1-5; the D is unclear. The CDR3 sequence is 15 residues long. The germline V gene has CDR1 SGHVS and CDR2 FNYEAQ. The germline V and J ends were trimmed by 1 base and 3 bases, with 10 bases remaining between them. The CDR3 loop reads CASSLEEGFNQPQHF. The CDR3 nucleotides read TGTGCCAGCAGCTTAGAGGAGGGCTTCAATCAGCCCCAGCATTTT. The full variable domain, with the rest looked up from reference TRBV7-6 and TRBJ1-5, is GAGVSQSPRYKVTKRGQDVALRCDPISGHVSLYWYRQALGQGPEFLTYFNYEAQQDKSGLPNDRFSAERPEGSISTLTIQRTEQRDSAMYRCASSLEEGFNQPQHFGDGTRLSIL.

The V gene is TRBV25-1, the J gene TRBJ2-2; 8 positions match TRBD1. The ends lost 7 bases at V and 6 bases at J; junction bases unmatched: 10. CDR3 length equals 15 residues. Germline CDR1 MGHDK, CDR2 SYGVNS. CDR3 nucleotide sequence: TGTGCCAGCAACAGGGGGGAGTTTGTTGCCGGGGAGCTGTTTTTT. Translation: CASNRGEFVAGELFF.

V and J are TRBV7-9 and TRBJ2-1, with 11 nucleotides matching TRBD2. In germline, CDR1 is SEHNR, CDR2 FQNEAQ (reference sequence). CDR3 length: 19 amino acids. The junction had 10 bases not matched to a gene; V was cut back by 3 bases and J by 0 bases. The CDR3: CASSFPSTSGISSYNEQFF. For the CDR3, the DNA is TGTGCCAGCAGCTTCCCGTCGACTAGCGGGATCAGCTCCTACAATGAGCAGTTCTTC.

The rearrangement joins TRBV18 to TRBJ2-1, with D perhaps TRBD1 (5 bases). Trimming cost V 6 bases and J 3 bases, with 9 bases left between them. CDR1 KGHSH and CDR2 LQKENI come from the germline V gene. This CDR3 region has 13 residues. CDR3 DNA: TGTGCCAGCTCCCTAGACAGCTACAATGAGCAGTTCTTC. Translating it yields CASSLDSYNEQFF.

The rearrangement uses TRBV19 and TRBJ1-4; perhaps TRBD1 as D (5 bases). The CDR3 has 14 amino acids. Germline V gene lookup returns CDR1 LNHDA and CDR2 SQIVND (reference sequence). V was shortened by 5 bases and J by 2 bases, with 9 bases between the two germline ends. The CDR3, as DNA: TGTGCCAGTAGTCCACAGGTGACTAATGAAAAACTGTTTTTT. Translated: CASSPQVTNEKLFF.

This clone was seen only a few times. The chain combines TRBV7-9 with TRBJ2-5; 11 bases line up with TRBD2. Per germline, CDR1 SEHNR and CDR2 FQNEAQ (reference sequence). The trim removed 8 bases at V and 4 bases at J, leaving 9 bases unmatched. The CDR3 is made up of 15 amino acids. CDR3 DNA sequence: TGTGCCAGCGCTTCGGGTAGCGGGGGGGGAGAGACCCAGTACTTC. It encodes CASASGSGGGETQYF.

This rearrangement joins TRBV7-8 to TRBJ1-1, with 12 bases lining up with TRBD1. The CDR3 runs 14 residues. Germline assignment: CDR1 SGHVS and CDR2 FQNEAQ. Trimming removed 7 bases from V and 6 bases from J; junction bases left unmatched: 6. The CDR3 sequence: CASTRDRGRPEAFF. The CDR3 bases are TGTGCCAGCACCCGGGACAGGGGGCGCCCTGAAGCTTTCTTT.

CDR3 sequence reads: CASSWNYAPSRFSGEQFF. The CDR3 region has the DNA TGTGCCAGCAGTTGGAATTACGCGCCTAGCCGCTTCTCCGGTGAGCAGTTCTTC. This chain joins TRBV28 and TRBJ2-1; D possibly corresponds to TRBD2 (5 bases). Germline CDR1 and CDR2: MDHEN and SYDVKM. V shed 4 bases and J shed 9 bases, with 28 bases lying between them. The CDR3 consists of 18 residues.

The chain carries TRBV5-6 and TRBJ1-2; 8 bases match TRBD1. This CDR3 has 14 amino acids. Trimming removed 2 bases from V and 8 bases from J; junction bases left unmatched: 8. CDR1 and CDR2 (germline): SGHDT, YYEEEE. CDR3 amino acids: CASSFGQGRGGYTF. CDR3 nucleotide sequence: TGTGCCAGCAGCTTTGGACAGGGACGAGGGGGCTACACCTTC.

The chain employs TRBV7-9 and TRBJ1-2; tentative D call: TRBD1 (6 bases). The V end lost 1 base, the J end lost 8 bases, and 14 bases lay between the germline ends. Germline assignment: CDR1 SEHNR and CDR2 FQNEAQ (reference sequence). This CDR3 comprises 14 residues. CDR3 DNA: TGTGCCAGCAGCTTAGAGCTGGACAGTCTCGGCTACACCTTC. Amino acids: CASSLELDSLGYTF.

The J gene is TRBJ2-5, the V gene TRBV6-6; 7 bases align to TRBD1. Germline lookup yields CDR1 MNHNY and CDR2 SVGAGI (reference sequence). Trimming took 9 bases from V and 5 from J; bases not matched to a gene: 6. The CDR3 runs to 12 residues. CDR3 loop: CASTGAEETQYF. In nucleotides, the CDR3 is TGTGCCAGTACAGGGGCGGAGGAGACCCAGTACTTC.

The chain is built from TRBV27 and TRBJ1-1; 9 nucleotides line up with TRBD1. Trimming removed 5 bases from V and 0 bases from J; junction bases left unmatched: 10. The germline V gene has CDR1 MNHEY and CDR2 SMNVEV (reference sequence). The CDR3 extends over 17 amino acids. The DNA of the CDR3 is TGTGCCAGCAGTAACAGGGGGCCAATCCTTATGAACACTGAAGCTTTCTTT. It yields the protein CASSNRGPILMNTEAFF.